This T cell receptor (beta chain) appears in the sequencing data of a study of blood T cells in healthy people across ages (dated by TCRdb to the mid-2010s). A note on the overall study: Template switching captured roughly one uniquely barcoded TCR beta cDNA molecule per two T cells in model experiments. Age-related changes in TCR beta repertoire diversity were measured in the study by deep sequencing normalized with unique cDNA molecular identifiers. The donors were divided into four age groups: young (average about 15 years), middle-aged (about 39), aged (about 60) and long-lived (more than 75). To avoid experimental bias, donors of different ages were spread randomly across the sequencing lanes. Using the same blood draw, the study looked at two additional independent replicas of 1 million unique cDNA reads for two donors, one aged 18 to 30 and the other aged 80 or older.

Concerning this clonotype itself: Its cognate antigen has yet to be identified. No clone much larger than this one lies a single base away; base qualities are absent.

Overall study results and their limits: Estimates of total diversity from one million sequenced T cells were regarded as lower bounds and underestimates. The percentage of naive T cells measured by flow cytometry correlated strongly with observed TCR beta diversity. Because profiling used bulk unsorted PBMCs, naive and antigen-experienced compartments could not be compared conclusively. Observed TCR beta diversity per million T cells fell roughly linearly with age, and a significant reduction was already apparent by age about 43. Because the CMV infection status of the donors was unknown, age-related changes in expanded clonotypes may potentially have been confounded. Compared with the aged group, the long-lived group had more naive CD4+ T cells, fewer expanded clones and increased TCR diversity, suggesting age selection.

The receptor library was made with 5' RACE. TCRdb records Illumina HiSeq 2500 as the sequencer. The second PCR ran for roughly 7 to 11 cycles and used a J-beta primer mix along with a sample-barcoded 5' primer. Each TCR beta cDNA molecule received a unique molecular identifier from a template-switch 5' adaptor carrying 12 random nucleotides. At least 2.5 million CDR3-containing paired-end reads were obtained from each sample. First-strand cDNA was synthesized from all RNA with the Mint cDNA synthesis kit, primed by a TRBC-specific oligonucleotide. Following uracil-DNA glycosylase treatment, all cDNA underwent a first 18-cycle PCR with the universal primers M1SS and BC2_uni_R. From the authors' description of their analysis: For normalization, 1 million high-quality reads were randomly selected from each sample, with every read carrying a distinct molecular identifier. Reads sharing molecular identifiers were discarded rather than binned into consensus sequences. CDR3 identification, clonotype clustering and error correction used MiTCR with a Q25 quality threshold and the strictest error-elimination algorithm. A nonparametric unseen species model with Euler transformation was used to estimate lower-bound total TCR beta diversity. The public reads were reanalyzed by TCRdb: fastp trimming at Q25, MiXCR alignment, in-frame beta chains only. Each entry is one CDR3 protein sequence, shown with its most common DNA and genes. It is TCRdb's table, rather than the study itself, that gives the V and J calls and clone size. This sample lists some 640,000 distinct CDR3 sequences; about half were detected once. Around 32% of the sample goes to the ten largest clones.

Donors were 30 to 45 systemically healthy Caucasian individuals from Russia aged roughly 6 to 95 years. Each donor gave roughly 9 milliliters of peripheral blood, drawn into EDTA-treated Vacutainer tubes. Ficoll-Paque density-gradient centrifugation was used to isolate PBMCs, with at least 6.5 million per sample. Total RNA, at least 6 micrograms per sample, was extracted from PBMCs with Trizol reagent. For every donor, flow cytometry on a PBMC aliquot measured the percentage of naive CD45RAhigh/CD27high T cells. Its CDR3 holds 12 amino acids, cysteine through phenylalanine. Here the CDR3 DNA is all that survives: 36 bases in frame from base 1. CDR1 and CDR2 are read off the germline V gene (reference sequence) as SEHNR and FQNEAQ. V is shortened by 7 bases, J by 1 base, and the region joining them spans 8 bases.

The receptor's source is a woman aged 60-75 years in good health. Source material: blood. The chain is made from TRBV7-9 and TRBJ2-7, with the D segment identity uncertain. DNA sequence: TGTGCCAGCAACTCCAGTTCCTACGAGCAGTACTTC. This translates into CASNSSSYEQYF. Outside the CDR3, residues come from the reference TRBV7-9 and TRBJ2-7 proteins, so the full variable domain is: DTGVSQNPRHKITKRGQNVTFRCDPISEHNRLYWYRQTLGQGPEFLTYFQNEAQLEKSRLLSDRFSAERPKGSFSTLEIQRTEQGDSAMYLCASNSSSYEQYFGPGTRLTVT.